This T cell receptor (beta chain) is from a study of cytomegalovirus exposure and HLA in healthy donors. Study in general: There were some 81 million unique TCRs (from HLA-typed donors) in an early data release. General study findings and limits: A missense variant in DCLRE1C was later tied to TCR beta V- and J-gene trimming. TCR beta sequences reportedly predicted most subjects' HLA-A and HLA-B alleles accurately. One cluster of highly shared sequence variants probably arose as a sequencing artifact.

The CDR3 is 14 residues long. Germline V CDR1 and CDR2: SGHTA, FQGNSA. Trimming took 3 bases from V and 9 from J, leaving 15 bases between them. Comment on this clone: Its antigen is as yet unknown.

13 Jbeta primers and 60 Vbeta primers were used for the PCR. Some clones are missing from TCRdb's copy, which holds only in-frame ones; the method was immunoSEQ multiplex PCR. The table shows around 130,000 clones, with about 81% occurring only once. The sequencing sample was made of PBMCs. This TCR came from a man between 40 and 49 years old in good health and CMV-seronegative. The chain employs TRBV7-2 and TRBJ2-1, with a possible D match to TRBD2 (5 bases). CDR3 in amino acids: CASSFSGNRAEQFF. For the CDR3, the DNA is TGTGCCAGCAGCTTCTCGGGAAATCGAGCTGAGCAGTTCTTC.